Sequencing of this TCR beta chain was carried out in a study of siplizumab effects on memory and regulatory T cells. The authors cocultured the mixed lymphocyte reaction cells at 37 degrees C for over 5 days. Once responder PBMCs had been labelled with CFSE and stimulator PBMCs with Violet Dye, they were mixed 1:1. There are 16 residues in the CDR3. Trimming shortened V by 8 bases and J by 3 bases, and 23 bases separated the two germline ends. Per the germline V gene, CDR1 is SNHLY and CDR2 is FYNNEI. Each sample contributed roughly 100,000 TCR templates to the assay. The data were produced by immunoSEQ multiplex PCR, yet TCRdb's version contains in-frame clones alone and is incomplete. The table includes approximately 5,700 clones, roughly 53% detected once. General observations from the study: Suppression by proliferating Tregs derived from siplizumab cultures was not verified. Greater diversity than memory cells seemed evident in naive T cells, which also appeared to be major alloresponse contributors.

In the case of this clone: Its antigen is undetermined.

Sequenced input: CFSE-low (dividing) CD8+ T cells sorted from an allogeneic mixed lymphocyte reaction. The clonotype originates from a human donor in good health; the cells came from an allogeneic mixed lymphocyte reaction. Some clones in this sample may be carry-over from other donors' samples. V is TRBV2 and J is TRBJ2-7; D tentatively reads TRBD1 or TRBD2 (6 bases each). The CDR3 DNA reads TGTGCCAGCCAAAGAACGAAGACAGGAGCGGGCTACGAGCAGTACTTC. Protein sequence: CASQRTKTGAGYEQYF.